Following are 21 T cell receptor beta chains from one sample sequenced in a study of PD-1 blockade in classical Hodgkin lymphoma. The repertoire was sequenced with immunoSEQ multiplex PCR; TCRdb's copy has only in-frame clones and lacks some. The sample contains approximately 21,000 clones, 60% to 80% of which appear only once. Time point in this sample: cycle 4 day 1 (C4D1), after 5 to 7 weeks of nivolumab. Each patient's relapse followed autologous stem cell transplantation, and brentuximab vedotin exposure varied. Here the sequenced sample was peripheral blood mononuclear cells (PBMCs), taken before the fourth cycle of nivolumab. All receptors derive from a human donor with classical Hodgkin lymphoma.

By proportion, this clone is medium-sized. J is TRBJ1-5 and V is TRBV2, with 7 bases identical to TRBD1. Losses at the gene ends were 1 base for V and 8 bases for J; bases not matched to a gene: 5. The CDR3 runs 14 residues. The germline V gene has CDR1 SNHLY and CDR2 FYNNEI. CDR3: CASSEEGGVEPQHF. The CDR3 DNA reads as TGTGCCAGCAGTGAAGAAGGGGGCGTTGAGCCCCAGCATTTT. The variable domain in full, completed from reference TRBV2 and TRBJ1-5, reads EPEVTQTPSHQVTQMGQEVILRCVPISNHLYFYWYRQILGQKVEFLVSFYNNEISEKSEIFDDQFSVERPDGSNFTLKIRSTKLEDSAMYFCASSEEGGVEPQHFGDGTRLSIL.

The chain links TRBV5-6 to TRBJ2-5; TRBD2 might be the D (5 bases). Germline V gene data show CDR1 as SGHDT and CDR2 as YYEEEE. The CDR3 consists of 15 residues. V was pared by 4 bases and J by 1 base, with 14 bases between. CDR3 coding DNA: TGTGCCAGCAGCCAAAGTCCCCGGGGCCAAGAGACCCAGTACTTC. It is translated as CASSQSPRGQETQYF.

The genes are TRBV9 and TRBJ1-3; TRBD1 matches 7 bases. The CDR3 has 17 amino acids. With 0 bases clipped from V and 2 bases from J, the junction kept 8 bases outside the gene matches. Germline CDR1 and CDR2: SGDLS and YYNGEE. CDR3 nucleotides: TGTGCCAGCAGCGTAGAACGATTGGGGACAGCTGGAAACACCATATATTTT. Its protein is CASSVERLGTAGNTIYF.

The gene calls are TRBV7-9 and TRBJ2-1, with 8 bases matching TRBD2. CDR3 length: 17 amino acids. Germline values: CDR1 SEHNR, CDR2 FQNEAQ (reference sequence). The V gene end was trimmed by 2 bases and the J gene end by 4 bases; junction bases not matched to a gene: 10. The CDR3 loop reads CASSLFSGGGRYNEQFF. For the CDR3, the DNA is TGTGCCAGCAGCTTATTCTCGGGAGGGGGTCGGTACAATGAGCAGTTCTTC.

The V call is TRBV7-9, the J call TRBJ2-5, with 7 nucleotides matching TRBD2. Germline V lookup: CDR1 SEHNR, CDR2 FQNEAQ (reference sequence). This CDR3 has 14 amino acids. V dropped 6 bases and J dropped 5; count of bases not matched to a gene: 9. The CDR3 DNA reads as TGTGCCAGCAGTCTCGGCGGGGGAAGGGAGACCCAGTACTTC. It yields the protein CASSLGGGRETQYF.

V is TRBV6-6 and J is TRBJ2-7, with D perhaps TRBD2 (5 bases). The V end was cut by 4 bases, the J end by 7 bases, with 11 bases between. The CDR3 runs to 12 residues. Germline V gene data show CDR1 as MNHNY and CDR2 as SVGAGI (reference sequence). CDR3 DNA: TGTGCCAGCAGTTCCCCCGGGGAGGAGCAGTACTTC. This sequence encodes CASSSPGEEQYF.

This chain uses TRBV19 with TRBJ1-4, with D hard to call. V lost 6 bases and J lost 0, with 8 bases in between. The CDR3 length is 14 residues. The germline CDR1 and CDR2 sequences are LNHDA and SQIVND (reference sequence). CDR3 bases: TGTGCCAGTAGGGACGGAGCAACTAATGAAAAACTGTTTTTT. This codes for CASRDGATNEKLFF.

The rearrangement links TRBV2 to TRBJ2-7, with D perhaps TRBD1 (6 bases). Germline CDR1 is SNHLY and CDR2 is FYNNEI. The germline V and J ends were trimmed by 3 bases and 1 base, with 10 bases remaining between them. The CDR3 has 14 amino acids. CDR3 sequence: CASSDQGQSYEQYF. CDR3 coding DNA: TGTGCCAGCAGTGATCAGGGGCAATCCTACGAGCAGTACTTC.

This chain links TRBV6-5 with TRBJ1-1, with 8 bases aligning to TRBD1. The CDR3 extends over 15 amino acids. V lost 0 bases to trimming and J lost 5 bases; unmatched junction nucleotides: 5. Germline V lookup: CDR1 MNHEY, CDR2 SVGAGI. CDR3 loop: CASSYSAGGTTEAFF. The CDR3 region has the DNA TGTGCCAGCAGTTACTCGGCAGGGGGCACGACTGAAGCTTTCTTT.

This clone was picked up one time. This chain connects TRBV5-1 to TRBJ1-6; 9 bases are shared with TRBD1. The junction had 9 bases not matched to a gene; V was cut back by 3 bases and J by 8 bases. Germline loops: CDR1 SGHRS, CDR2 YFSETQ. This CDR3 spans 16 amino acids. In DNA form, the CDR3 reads TGCGCCAGCAGCTCGTCCGGGACAGGGCGGCATTCACCCCTCCACTTT. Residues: CASSSSGTGRHSPLHF. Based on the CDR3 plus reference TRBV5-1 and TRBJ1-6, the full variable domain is KAGVTQTPRYLIKTRGQQVTLSCSPISGHRSVSWYQQTPGQGLQFLFEYFSETQRNKGNFPGRFSGRQFSNSRSEMNVSTLELGDSALYLCASSSSGTGRHSPLHFGNGTRLTVT.

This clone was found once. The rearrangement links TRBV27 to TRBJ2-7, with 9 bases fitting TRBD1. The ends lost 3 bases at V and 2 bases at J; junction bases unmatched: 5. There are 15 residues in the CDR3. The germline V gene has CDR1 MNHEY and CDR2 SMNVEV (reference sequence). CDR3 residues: CASSFGTGLTYEQYF. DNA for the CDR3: TGTGCCAGCAGTTTCGGGACAGGGCTAACCTACGAGCAGTACTTC.

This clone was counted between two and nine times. DNA of the CDR3: TGTGCCAGCTCTATCCGAAAAGCGTCGTCCGCGGGGGGCTACGAGCAGTACTTC. This gives the protein CASSIRKASSAGGYEQYF. The chain links TRBV18 to TRBJ2-7, with 8 bases matching TRBD2. This CDR3 comprises 18 residues. V lost 6 bases to trimming and J lost 3 bases; unmatched junction nucleotides: 19. Germline V gene lookup returns CDR1 KGHSH and CDR2 LQKENI.

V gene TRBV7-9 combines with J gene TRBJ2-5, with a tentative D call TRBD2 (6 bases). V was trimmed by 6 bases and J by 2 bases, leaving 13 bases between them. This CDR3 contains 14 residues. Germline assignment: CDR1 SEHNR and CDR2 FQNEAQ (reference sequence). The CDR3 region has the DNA TGTGCCAGCAGACTTCCGGGAGCTCAAGAGACCCAGTACTTC. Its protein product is CASRLPGAQETQYF.

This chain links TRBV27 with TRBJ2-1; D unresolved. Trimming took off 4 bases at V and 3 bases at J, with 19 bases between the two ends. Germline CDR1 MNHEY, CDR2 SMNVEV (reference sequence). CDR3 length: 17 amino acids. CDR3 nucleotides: TGTGCCAGCAGTTCACCCTCTAAGGGTGGGCACTACAATGAGCAGTTCTTC. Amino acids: CASSSPSKGGHYNEQFF.

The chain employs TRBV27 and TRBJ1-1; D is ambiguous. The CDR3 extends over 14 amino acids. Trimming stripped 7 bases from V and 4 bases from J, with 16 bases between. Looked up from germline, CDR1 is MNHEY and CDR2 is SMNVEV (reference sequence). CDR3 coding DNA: TGTGCCAGCACTTCTCATCGAAAAGGCACTGAAGCTTTCTTT. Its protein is CASTSHRKGTEAFF.

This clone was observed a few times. CDR3 DNA sequence: TGTGCCAGCAGCGGCGGGACAGACCGCACAGATACGCAGTATTTT. Amino acid sequence: CASSGGTDRTDTQYF. The rearrangement joins TRBV28 to TRBJ2-3, with D tentatively TRBD1 (7 bases). The germline gives CDR1 MDHEN, CDR2 SYDVKM. This CDR3 spans 15 amino acids. The ends were cut back, 6 bases at V and 1 base at J, with 14 bases in the middle.

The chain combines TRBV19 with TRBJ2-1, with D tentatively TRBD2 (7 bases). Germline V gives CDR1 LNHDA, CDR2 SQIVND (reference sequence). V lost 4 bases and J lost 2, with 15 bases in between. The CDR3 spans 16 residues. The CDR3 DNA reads TGTGCCAGTAGTACACAGGGACTACTTGCCTACAATGAGCAGTTCTTC. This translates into CASSTQGLLAYNEQFF.

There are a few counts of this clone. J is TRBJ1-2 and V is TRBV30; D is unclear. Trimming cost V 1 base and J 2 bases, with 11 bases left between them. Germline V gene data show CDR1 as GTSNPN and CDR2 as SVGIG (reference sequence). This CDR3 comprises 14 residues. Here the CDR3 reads CAWSEQIFNYGYTF. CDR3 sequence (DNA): TGTGCCTGGAGTGAACAGATATTCAACTATGGCTACACCTTC.

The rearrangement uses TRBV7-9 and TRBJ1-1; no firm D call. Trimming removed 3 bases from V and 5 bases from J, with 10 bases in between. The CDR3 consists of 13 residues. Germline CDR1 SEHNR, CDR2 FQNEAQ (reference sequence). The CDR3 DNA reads TGTGCCAGCAGCTTGTCTGGAAGGACTGAAGCTTTCTTT. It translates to CASSLSGRTEAFF.

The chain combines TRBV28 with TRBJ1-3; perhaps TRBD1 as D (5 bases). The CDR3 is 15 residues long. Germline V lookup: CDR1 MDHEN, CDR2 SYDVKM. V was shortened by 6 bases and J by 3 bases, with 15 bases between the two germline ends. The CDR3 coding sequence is TGTGCCAGCAGCACAACAGGATCTCATGGAAACACCATATATTTT. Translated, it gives CASSTTGSHGNTIYF. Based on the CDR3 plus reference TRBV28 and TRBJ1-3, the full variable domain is DVKVTQSSRYLVKRTGEKVFLECVQDMDHENMFWYRQDPGLGLRLIYFSYDVKMKEKGDIPEGYSVSREKKERFSLILESASTNQTSMYLCASSTTGSHGNTIYFGEGSWLTVV.

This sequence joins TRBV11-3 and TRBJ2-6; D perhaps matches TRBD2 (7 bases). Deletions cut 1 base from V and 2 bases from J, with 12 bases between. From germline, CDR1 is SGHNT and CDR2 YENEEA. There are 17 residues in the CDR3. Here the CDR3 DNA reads TGTGCCAGCAGCTTAGTAGGGGGGGCCCCTGGGGCCAACGTCCTGACTTTC. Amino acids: CASSLVGGAPGANVLTF.